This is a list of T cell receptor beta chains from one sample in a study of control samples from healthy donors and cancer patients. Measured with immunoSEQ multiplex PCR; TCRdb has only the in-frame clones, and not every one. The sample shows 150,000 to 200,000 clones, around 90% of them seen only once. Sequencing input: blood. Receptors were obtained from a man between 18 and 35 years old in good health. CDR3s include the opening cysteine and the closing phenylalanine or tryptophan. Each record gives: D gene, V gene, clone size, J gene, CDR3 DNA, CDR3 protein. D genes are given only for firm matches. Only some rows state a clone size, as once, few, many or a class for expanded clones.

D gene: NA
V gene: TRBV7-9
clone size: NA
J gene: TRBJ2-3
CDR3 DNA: TGTGCCAGCAGCCCCCGTGGGGGGCCCGGGTCGGATACGCAGTATTTT
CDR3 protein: CASSPRGGPGSDTQYF

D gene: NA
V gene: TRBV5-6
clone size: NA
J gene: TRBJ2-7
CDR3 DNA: TGTGCCAGCAGCTTGGCCCCCGGGGTGGTATCCTACGAGCAGTACTTC
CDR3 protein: CASSLAPGVVSYEQYF

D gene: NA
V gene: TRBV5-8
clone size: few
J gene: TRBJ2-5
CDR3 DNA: TGTGCCAGCACCCTTGTGGGTCAGGAGACCCAGTACTTC
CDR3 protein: CASTLVGQETQYF

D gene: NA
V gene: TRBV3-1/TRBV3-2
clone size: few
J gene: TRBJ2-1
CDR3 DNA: TGTGCCAGCAGCCAAGCGGGGCGGTCACAGTTCTTC
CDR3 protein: CASSQAGRSQFF

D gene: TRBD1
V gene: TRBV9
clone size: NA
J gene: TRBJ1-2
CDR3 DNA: TGTGCCAGCAGCGCCCAGGGGGACGGCTACACCTTC
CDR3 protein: CASSAQGDGYTF

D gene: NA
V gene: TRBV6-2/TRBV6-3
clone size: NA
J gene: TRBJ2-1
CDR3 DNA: TGTGCCAGCAGTTACGTGGGGCTAGAGCAGTTCTTC
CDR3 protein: CASSYVGLEQFF

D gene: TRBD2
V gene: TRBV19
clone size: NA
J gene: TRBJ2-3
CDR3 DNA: TGTGCCAGTAGTATAGTGGGACTAGCGGGGGGCCGCGATACGCAGTATTTT
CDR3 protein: CASSIVGLAGGRDTQYF

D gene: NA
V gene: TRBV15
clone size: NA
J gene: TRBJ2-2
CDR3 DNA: TGTGCCACCAGCAGAAACAGAAACACCGGGGAGCTGTTTTTT
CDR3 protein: CATSRNRNTGELFF

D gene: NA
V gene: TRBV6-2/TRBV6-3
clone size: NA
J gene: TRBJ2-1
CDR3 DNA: TGTGCCAGCAGTTACCCCCCGGGCAATGAGCAGTTCTTC
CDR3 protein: CASSYPPGNEQFF

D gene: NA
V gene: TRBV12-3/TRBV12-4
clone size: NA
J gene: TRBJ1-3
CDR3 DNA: TGTGCCAGCAGCCCCCAAGAAAACACCATATATTTT
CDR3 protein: CASSPQENTIYF

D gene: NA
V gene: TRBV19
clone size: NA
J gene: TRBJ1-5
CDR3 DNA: TGTGCCAGTAGTCCCTTCGGAGGGGGAGGGGAGCAGCCCCAGCATTTT
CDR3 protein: CASSPFGGGGEQPQHF

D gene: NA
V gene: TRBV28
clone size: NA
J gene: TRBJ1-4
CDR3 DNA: TGTGCCAGCAGTCCGCCGGGCAGTTCTAATGAAAAACTGTTTTTT
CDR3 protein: CASSPPGSSNEKLFF

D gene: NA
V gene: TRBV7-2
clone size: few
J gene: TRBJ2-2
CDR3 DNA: TGTGCCAGCAGCCCCGACATTAACACCGGGGAGCTGTTTTTT
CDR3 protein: CASSPDINTGELFF

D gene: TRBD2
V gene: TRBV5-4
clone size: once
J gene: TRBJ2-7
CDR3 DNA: TGTGCCAGCAGCCAGAACCTAGCGGGGGGGCGCGAGCAGTACTTC
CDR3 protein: CASSQNLAGGREQYF

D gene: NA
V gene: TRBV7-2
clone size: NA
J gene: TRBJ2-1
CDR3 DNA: TGTGCCAGCAGCTTAGCTATACAGAATGAGCAGTTCTTC
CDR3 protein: CASSLAIQNEQFF

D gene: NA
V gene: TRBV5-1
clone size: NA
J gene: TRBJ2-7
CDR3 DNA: TGCGCCAGCAGCTTACAGGATTTGGGCTACGAGCAGTACTTC
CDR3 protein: CASSLQDLGYEQYF

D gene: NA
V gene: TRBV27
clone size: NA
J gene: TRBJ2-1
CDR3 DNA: TGTGCCAGCAGTTTTGAGAGCTCCTACAATGAGCAGTTCTTC
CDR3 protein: CASSFESSYNEQFF

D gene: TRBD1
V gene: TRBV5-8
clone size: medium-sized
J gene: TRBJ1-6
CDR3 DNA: TGTGCCAGCAGCGCAAAACAGGGGGCCTCCCTGAGCTCCTATAATTCACCCCTCCACTTT
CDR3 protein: CASSAKQGASLSSYNSPLHF

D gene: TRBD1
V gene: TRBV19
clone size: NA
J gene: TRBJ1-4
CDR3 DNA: TGTGCCAGTAGTAGGGGACAGGGGGCCGGTGAAAAACTGTTTTTT
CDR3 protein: CASSRGQGAGEKLFF

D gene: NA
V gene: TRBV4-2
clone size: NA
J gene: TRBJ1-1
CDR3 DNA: TGTGCCAGCAGCTCCATCGAGGGAGGGGGGAACACTGAAGCTTTCTTT
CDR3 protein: CASSSIEGGGNTEAFF

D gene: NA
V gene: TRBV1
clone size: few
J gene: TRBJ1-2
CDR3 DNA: TGCACCAGCAGCCAAGGGGCCTGGGGGAACTATGGCTACACCTTC
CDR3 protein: CTSSQGAWGNYGYTF

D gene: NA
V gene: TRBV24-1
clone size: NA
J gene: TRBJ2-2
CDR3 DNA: TGTGCCACCAGTGTGAAGTTGAACGGGGAGCTGTTTTTT
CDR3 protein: CATSVKLNGELFF

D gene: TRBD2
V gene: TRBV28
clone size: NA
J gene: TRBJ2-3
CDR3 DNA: TGTGCCAGCAGTAGCGGGGGTTCTAGCACAGATACGCAGTATTTT
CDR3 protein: CASSSGGSSTDTQYF

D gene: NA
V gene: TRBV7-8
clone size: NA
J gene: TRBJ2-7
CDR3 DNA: TGTGCCAGCAGCTTAGTTCGGGGCACCTACGAGCAGTACTTC
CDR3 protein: CASSLVRGTYEQYF

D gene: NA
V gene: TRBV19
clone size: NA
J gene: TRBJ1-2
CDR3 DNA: TGTGCCAGTAGTATAGATCTATGGGAGCCCTATGGCTACACCTTC
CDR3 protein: CASSIDLWEPYGYTF

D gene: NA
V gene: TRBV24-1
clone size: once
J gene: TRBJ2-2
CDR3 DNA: TGTGCCACCAGGCCCTCAGGGGGTAGCGGGGCGACCGGGGAGCTGTTTTTT
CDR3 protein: CATRPSGGSGATGELFF

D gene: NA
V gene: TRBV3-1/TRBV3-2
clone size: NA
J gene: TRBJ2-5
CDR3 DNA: TGTGCCAGCAGCCAAAACCAAGAGACCCAGTACTTC
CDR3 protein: CASSQNQETQYF

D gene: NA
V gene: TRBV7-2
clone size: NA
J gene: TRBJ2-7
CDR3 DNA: TGTGCCAGCAGCGCCGGACCCCGCTACGAGCAGTACTTC
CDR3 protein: CASSAGPRYEQYF

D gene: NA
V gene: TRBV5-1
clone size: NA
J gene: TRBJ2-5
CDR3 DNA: TGCGCCAGCAGCTTCAATAGGGGGGCAGAAGAGACCCAGTACTTC
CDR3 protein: CASSFNRGAEETQYF

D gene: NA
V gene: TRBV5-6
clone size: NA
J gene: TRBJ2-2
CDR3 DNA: TGTGCCAGCAGCTTAGGGTCGGTCGGGGAGCTGTTTTTT
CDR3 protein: CASSLGSVGELFF

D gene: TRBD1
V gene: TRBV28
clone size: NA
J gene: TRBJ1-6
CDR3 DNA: TGTGCCAGCAGTTCTGGGGGGACAGGGGGAAATTCACCCCTCCACTTT
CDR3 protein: CASSSGGTGGNSPLHF

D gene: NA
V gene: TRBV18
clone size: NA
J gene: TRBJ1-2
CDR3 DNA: TGTGCCAGCTCACAGGGCTCCAACTATGGCTACACCTTC
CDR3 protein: CASSQGSNYGYTF

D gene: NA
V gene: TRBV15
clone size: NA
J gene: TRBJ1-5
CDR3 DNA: TGTGCCACCAGCAGAACCGGGGGGAATCAGCCCCAGCATTTT
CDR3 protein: CATSRTGGNQPQHF

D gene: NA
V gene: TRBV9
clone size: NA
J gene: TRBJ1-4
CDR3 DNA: TGTGCCAGCAGCGGCCCGGGAGAAAAACTGTTTTTT
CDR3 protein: CASSGPGEKLFF

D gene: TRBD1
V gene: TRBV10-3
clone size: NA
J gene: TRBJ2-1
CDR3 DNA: TGTGCCATCAATAAACTACCGGGACAGAACCAACTCAATGAGCAGTTCTTC
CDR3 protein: CAINKLPGQNQLNEQFF

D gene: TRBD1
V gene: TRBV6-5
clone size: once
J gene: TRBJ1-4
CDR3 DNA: TGTGCCAGCATTAAGACAGGGGGTGTGGAAAAACTGTTTTTT
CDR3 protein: CASIKTGGVEKLFF

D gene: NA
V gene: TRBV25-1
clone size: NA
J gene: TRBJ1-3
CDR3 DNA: TGTGCCAGCAGTGAACATTGGGCCGGAGACTCTGGAAACACCATATATTTT
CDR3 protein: CASSEHWAGDSGNTIYF

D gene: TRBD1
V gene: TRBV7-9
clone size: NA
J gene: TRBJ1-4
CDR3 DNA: TGTGCCAGCAGCTTAGCGATGATCAGGGGGCAGGGTGAAAAACTGTTTTTT
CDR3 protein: CASSLAMIRGQGEKLFF

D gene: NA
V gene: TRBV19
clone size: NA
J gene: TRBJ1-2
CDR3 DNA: TGTGCCAGTAGTATGGCCCTGGCGGGGTATCACACCTTC
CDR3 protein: CASSMALAGYHTF

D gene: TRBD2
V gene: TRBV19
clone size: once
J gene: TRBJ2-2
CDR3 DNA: TGTGCCAGTACCGACTACCGGGGAGCGGGGGTCGGCGGGGAGCTGTTTTTT
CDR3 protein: CASTDYRGAGVGGELFF